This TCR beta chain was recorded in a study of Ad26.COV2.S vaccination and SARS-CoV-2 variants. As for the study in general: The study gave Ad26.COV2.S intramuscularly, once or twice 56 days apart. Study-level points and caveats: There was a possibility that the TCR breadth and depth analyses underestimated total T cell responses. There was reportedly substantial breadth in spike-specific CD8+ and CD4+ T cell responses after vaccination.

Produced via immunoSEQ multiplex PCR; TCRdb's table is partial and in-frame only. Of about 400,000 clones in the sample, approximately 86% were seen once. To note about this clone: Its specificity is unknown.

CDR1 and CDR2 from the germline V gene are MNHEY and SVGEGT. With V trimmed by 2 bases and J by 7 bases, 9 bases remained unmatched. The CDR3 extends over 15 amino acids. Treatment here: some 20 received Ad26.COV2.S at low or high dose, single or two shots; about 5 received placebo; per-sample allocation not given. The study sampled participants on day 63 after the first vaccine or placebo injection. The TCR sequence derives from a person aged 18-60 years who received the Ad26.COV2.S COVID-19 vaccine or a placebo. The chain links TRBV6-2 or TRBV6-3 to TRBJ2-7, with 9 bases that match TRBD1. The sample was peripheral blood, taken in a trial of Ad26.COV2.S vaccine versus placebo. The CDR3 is CASSYVTGGTPEQYF. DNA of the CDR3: TGTGCCAGCAGTTACGTTACAGGGGGCACCCCGGAGCAGTACTTC.